This T cell receptor beta chain emerged from a study of cytomegalovirus exposure and HLA in healthy donors. The PCR ran on 60 Vbeta and 13 Jbeta primers. The table came from immunoSEQ multiplex PCR; TCRdb's copy has only in-frame clones and leaves some out. The sample contains some 180,000 clones, approximately 80% of which appear only once. CDR3 length equals 12 residues. From germline, CDR1 is MNHEY and CDR2 SMNVEV (reference sequence). V was shortened by 8 bases and J by 6 bases, with 11 bases between the two germline ends. The sequence derives from a woman in her twenties or thirties in good health and CMV-seropositive. Sequenced sample: PBMCs. The chain has TRBV27 and TRBJ1-5; maybe TRBD1 (5 bases). The DNA of the CDR3 is TGTGCCAGCCGTCAGGGCAGTCAGCCCCAGCATTTT. Encoded protein: CASRQGSQPQHF.